A selection of T cell receptor beta chains follows, all from one sample in a study of STAT5B mutations in CD4+ large granular lymphocyte leukemia. Profiled with immunoSEQ multiplex PCR; TCRdb holds only in-frame clones, not every one. The sample includes some 45,000 clones, 65% to 90% of them seen just once. The sequenced sample consisted of CD4+ T cells from blood buffy coats. The receptors were sampled from a human donor in good health. CDR3s include the opening cysteine and the closing phenylalanine or tryptophan. A D gene is named only where the DNA matches it firmly. Rows may omit the clone size; those that give it use once, few, many or a size class.

d_gene | j_gene | v_gene | abundance | CDR3aa | CDR3nt
NA | TRBJ2-3 | TRBV9 | NA | CASSVTSSSTDTQYF | TGTGCCAGCAGCGTAACGAGTTCTAGCACAGATACGCAGTATTTT
NA | TRBJ1-2 | TRBV15 | NA | CATSRGDLYGYTF | TGTGCCACCAGCAGAGGGGACCTCTATGGCTACACCTTC
NA | TRBJ2-5 | TRBV6-1 | once | CASRRGGGETQYF | TGTGCCAGCAGGAGAGGGGGTGGGGAGACCCAGTACTTC
NA | TRBJ2-4 | TRBV29-1 | once | CSVEGGSAPKNIQYF | TGCAGCGTTGAAGGAGGGTCTGCCCCCAAAAACATTCAGTACTTC
NA | TRBJ1-1 | TRBV11-2 | once | CASSKPGPRLDTEAFF | TGTGCCAGCAGCAAACCGGGCCCTAGGTTGGACACTGAAGCTTTCTTT
NA | TRBJ2-3 | TRBV7-9 | NA | CASSLGRWDTQYF | TGTGCCAGCAGCTTAGGACGTTGGGATACGCAGTATTTT
TRBD1 | TRBJ1-5 | TRBV28 | NA | CASSLPLDRGSLYQPQHF | TGTGCCAGCAGTTTACCTTTGGACAGGGGATCTCTCTATCAGCCCCAGCATTTT
NA | TRBJ2-3 | TRBV27 | NA | CASSRRGGTDTQYF | TGTGCCAGCAGTCGAAGGGGTGGTACAGATACGCAGTATTTT
TRBD1 | TRBJ1-5 | TRBV19 | NA | CASSPSGQGIVQPQHF | TGTGCCAGTAGCCCTTCGGGACAGGGAATCGTTCAGCCCCAGCATTTT
NA | TRBJ1-4 | TRBV6-6 | NA | CASRTPGEGRREKLFF | TGTGCCAGCAGAACCCCGGGGGAGGGCCGGCGTGAAAAACTGTTTTTT
NA | TRBJ1-1 | TRBV27 | NA | CASSYGGVNTEAFF | TGTGCCAGCAGTTACGGGGGTGTGAACACTGAAGCTTTCTTT
NA | TRBJ2-3 | TRBV6-5 | NA | CASRSSTDTQYF | TGTGCCAGCAGGAGCAGCACAGATACGCAGTATTTT
TRBD1 | TRBJ2-1 | TRBV19 | NA | CASRKGAQGSYNEQFF | TGTGCCAGTAGGAAGGGGGCACAGGGGTCCTACAATGAGCAGTTCTTC